This T cell receptor beta chain was documented in a study of Ad26.COV2.S vaccination and SARS-CoV-2 variants. Libraries were prepared by immunoSEQ multiplex PCR; TCRdb keeps only in-frame clonotypes and omits some of them. The sample lists hundreds of thousands of clones, 89% occurring once. The germline CDR1 and CDR2 sequences are MNHNY and SVGAGI (reference sequence). J lost 3 bases, V lost 6 bases, and 6 bases had no gene match. CDR3 length equals 14 residues. Treatment denoted: roughly 18 received Ad26.COV2.S at low or high dose, single or two shots; 5 received placebo; per-sample allocation not given. Vaccine and placebo recipients were sampled on day 63 after the first injection.

This material consisted of peripheral blood, taken in a trial of Ad26.COV2.S vaccine versus placebo. The V and J genes are TRBV6-6 and TRBJ2-7; 9 bases map to TRBD2. This sequence was found in a person aged 18 to 65 who received the Ad26.COV2.S COVID-19 vaccine or a placebo. The CDR3 DNA sequence: TGTGCCAGCAGCCTGACTAGCGGAAACTACGAGCAGTACTTC. It specifies CASSLTSGNYEQYF.